This TCR beta chain was recorded in a study of cytomegalovirus exposure and HLA in healthy donors. Study summary: In an early release, HLA-typed donors contributed about 80 million unique TCR sequences.

Amplification used 60 Vbeta primers and 13 Jbeta primers. Sequencing used immunoSEQ multiplex PCR; TCRdb keeps in-frame clones, though not all of them. Of fewer than 200,000 clones in the sample, about 82% were seen once. The CDR3 length is 15 residues. Trimming cost V 1 base and J 4 bases; bases outside gene matches: 3. Germline lookup yields CDR1 SGDLS and CDR2 YYNGEE. The donors were healthy bone marrow donors. V is TRBV9 and J is TRBJ1-4; 8 nucleotides align to TRBD1. Specimen: PBMCs. The receptor was derived from a woman aged 30 to 39 in good health and CMV-seropositive. The CDR3 nucleotides are TGTGCCAGCAGCGTACTACAGGGGGATAATGAAAAACTGTTTTTT. Its translation: CASSVLQGDNEKLFF.